This is a list of T cell receptor beta chains from one sample in a study of blood T cell repertoires in COVID-19. This table comes from immunoSEQ multiplex PCR, and its TCRdb copy is limited to in-frame clones, with some not included. The data show over 200,000 clones, approximately 80% seen once. Material: PBMCs or T cells enriched from blood (not recorded which). These receptors were taken from a man aged 55 to 70 who had recovered from COVID-19. CDR3s include the opening cysteine and the closing phenylalanine or tryptophan.

j_gene: TRBJ2-3
len: 16
v_gene: TRBV9
CDR3aa: CASSVSSGRSTDTQYF

j_gene: TRBJ2-1
len: 15
v_gene: TRBV29-1
CDR3aa: CSIVGGAGAYNEQFF

j_gene: TRBJ2-2
len: 17
v_gene: TRBV7-6
CDR3aa: CASSGNSGGFNTGELFF

j_gene: TRBJ1-6
len: 18
v_gene: TRBV7-3
CDR3aa: CASSLTGQGSSYNSPLHF

j_gene: TRBJ1-1
len: 13
v_gene: TRBV24-1
CDR3aa: CATREDRNTEAFF

j_gene: TRBJ1-2
len: 14
v_gene: TRBV3-1/TRBV3-2
CDR3aa: CASSPGQGRSGYTF

j_gene: TRBJ2-1
len: 15
v_gene: TRBV18
CDR3aa: CASSPYVGQVAEQFF

j_gene: TRBJ1-2
len: 16
v_gene: TRBV27
CDR3aa: CASSLVSQGTFYGYTF

j_gene: TRBJ1-4
len: 14
v_gene: TRBV4-2
CDR3aa: CASSLRVNNEKLFF

j_gene: TRBJ2-7
len: 14
v_gene: TRBV9
CDR3aa: CASSVQAGVNEQYF

j_gene: TRBJ1-1
len: 14
v_gene: TRBV5-1
CDR3aa: CASSWGGANTEAFF

j_gene: TRBJ2-3
len: 15
v_gene: TRBV10-3
CDR3aa: CAISESWGGGDTQYF

j_gene: TRBJ1-1
len: 15
v_gene: TRBV19
CDR3aa: CASSTPGGKNTEAFF

j_gene: TRBJ1-6
len: 14
v_gene: TRBV27
CDR3aa: CASSLIDRDSPLHF

j_gene: TRBJ1-6
len: 14
v_gene: TRBV27
CDR3aa: CASSLAGNNSPLHF

j_gene: TRBJ2-3
len: 16
v_gene: TRBV5-1
CDR3aa: CASSYTGGASPDTQYF

j_gene: TRBJ2-7
len: 13
v_gene: TRBV18
CDR3aa: CASSPILVSEQYF

j_gene: TRBJ2-7
len: 13
v_gene: TRBV19
CDR3aa: CASSTQGALEQYF

j_gene: TRBJ1-1
len: 14
v_gene: TRBV7-9
CDR3aa: CASSLATVNTEAFF

j_gene: TRBJ2-2
len: 15
v_gene: TRBV5-4
CDR3aa: CASSLSTGNTGELFF